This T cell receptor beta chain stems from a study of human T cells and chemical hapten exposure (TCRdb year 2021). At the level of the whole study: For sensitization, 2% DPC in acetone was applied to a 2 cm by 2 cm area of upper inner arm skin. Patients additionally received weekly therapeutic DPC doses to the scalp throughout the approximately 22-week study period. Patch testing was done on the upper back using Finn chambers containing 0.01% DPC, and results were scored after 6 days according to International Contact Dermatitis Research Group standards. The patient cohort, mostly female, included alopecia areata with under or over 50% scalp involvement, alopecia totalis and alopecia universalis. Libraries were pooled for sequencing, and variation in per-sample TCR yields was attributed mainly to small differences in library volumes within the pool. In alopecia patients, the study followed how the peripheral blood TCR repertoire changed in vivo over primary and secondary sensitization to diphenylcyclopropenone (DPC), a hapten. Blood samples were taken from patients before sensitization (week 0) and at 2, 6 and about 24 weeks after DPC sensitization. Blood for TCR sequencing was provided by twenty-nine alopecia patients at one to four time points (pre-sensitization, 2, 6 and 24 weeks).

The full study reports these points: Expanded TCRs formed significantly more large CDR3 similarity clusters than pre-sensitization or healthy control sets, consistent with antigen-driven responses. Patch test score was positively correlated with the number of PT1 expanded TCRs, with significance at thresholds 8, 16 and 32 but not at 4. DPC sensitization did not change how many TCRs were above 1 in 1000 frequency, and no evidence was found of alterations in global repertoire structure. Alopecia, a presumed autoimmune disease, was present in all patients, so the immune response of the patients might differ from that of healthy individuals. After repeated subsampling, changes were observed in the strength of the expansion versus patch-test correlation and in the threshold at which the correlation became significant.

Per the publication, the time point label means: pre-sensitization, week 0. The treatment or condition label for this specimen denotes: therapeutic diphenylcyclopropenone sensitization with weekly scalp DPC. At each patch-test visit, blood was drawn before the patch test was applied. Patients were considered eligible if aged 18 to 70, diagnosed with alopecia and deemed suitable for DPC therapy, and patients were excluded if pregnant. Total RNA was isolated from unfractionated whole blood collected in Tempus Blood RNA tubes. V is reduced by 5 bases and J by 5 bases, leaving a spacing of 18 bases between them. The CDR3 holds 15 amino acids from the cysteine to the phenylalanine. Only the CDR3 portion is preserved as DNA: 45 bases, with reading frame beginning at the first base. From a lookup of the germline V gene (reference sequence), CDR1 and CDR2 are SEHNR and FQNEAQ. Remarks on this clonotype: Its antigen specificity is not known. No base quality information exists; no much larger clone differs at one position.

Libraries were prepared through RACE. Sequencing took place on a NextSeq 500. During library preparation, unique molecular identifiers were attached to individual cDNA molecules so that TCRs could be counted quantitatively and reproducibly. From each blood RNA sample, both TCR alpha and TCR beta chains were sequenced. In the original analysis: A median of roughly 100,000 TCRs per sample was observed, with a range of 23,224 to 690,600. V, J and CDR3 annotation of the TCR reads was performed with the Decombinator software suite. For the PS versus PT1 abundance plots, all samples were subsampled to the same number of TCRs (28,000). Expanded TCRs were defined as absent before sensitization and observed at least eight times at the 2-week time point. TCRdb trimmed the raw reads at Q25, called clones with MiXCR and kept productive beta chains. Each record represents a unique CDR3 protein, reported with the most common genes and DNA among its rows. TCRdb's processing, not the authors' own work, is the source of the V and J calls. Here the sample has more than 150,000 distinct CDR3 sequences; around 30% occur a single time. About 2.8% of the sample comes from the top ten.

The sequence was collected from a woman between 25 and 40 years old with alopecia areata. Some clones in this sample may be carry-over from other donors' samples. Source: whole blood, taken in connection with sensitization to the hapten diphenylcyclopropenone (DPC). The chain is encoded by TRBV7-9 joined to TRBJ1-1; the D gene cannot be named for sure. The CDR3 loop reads CASSTPSTIYTEAFF. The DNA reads TGTGCCAGCAGCACGCCGTCGACAATCTATACTGAAGCTTTCTTT.